This T cell receptor beta chain was recovered during a study of graft-versus-host responses after intestinal transplantation. Study context: Anti-thymocyte globulin induction preceded about 3 years of tacrolimus and steroid maintenance in all recipients. Study results and caveats: Allografts from individuals with graft-donor T cell macrochimerism displayed high graft-versus-host to host-versus-graft clonal ratios. In recipient marrow, GvH clones were found, and some appeared first in ileum or blood. Researchers found peak circulating GvH clone levels linked to early post-transplant HvG declines.

Concerning this clone: The antigen remains unidentified.

The CDR3 is 14 amino acids. Trimming cost V 3 bases and J 3 bases, with 11 bases left between them. Germline V CDR1 and CDR2: MNHEY, SMNVEV (reference sequence). Some clones are missing from TCRdb's copy, which holds only in-frame ones; the method was immunoSEQ multiplex PCR. The table lists about 38,000 clones, approximately 94% of them singletons, with about 0.2% in the top ten. This sequence was found in a human donor who was the organ donor for an intestinal transplant. The input for sequencing was unstimulated CD4+ T cells sorted from spleen or lymph node cells, taken before transplant. V is TRBV27 and J is TRBJ1-2; tentatively, D is TRBD1 (6 bases). This CDR3 is CASSFGGLDYGYTF. CDR3 bases: TGTGCCAGCAGTTTTGGGGGGCTCGACTATGGCTACACCTTC.